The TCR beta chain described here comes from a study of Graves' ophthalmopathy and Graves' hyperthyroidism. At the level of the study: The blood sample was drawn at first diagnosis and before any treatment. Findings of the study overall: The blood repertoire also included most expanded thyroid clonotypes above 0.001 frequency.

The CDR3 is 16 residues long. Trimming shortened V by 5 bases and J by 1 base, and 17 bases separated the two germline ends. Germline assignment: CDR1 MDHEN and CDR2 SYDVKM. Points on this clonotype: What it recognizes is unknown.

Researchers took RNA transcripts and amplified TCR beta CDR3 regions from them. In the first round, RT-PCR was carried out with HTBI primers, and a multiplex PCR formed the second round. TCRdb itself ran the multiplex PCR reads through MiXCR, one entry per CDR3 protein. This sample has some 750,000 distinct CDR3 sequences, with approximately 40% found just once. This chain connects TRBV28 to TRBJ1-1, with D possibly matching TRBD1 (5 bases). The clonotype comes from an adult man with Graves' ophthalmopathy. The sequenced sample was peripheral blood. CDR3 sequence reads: CASSLSGSGQNTEAFF. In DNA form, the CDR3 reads TGTGCCAGCAGTCTATCTGGGTCAGGACAGAACACTGAAGCTTTCTTT.